Given below is one T cell receptor (beta chain) in context. The target of this receptor is not known. The record has no base qualities; no much larger clone is one base away. The data stem from a study of T cell responses to AZD1222 COVID-19 vaccine (TCRdb year 2021). Notes on the research overall: TCR sequencing covered 233 trial participants: 200 to 220 given two doses of AZD1222 and some 25 given two doses of MenACWY control vaccine. Trial participants were enrolled into age subgroups of 18-55, 56-69 and 70-plus years, which contained about 150, 27 and 61 TCR-sequenced participants, respectively.

The time point label corresponds to: about 28 days (+/-7) after the second vaccine dose. Sample treatment or condition, as interpreted from the label and publication: meningococcal conjugate vaccine given as trial control. Samples from vaccinated people were obtained from the UK trials COV001 and COV002, which included a single-blind randomized controlled phase 2/3 trial of AZD1222 (ChAdOx1 nCoV-19) in healthy adults. For TCRbeta chain sequencing, PBMC samples were collected from trial participants at day 0 and at day 28 after the second dose. The CDR3 runs 12 residues from the cysteine to the phenylalanine. Only the CDR3 DNA is retained, 36 bases long and in frame from the first base. Relative to germline, V is 5 bases shorter and J is 4 bases shorter, with 8 bases between their ends. Looking up the germline V gene (reference sequence) yields CDR1 SEHNR and CDR2 FQNEAQ. The CDR3 regions of human TCRbeta chains were analyzed by immunosequencing. The published analysis was carried out like this. Repertoire TCRs were checked for matches against a reference library of SARS-CoV-2-specific TCRs that had been generated using the MIRA antigen-specificity platform. Breadth was defined as the fraction of unique TCRs that were SARS-CoV-2-associated, and depth was defined as the fraction of total T cells that were SARS-CoV-2-associated. Using the MIRA data, every spike-specific TCR was mapped to the spike region that the TCR reacted to and assigned to either a CD4 or a CD8 class. Log10-transformed breadth and depth values were compared by one-way ANOVA with Sidak's multiple comparisons tests. TCRdb provides this immuneACCESS table in a form limited to in-frame rearrangements. Some clones are lacking; in checked studies, under half of them reflect an unresolved V gene, and why the rest are absent is not known. V and J calls and clone size come straight from that table; D and trimming were deduced from the DNA. For this sample there are about 76,000 clones; approximately 80% appear just once. The ten biggest clones cover about 25% of the sample.

General findings and caveats noted by the study authors: Reportedly, almost half of the unique spike-specific TCRs recognized epitopes lying outside the regions that are mutated in the B.1.351 and B.1.1.7 variants. Conclusions about previously exposed vaccinees are limited because only six or seven AZD1222 recipients were SARS-CoV-2 seropositive at baseline. Spike-specific TCR breadth and depth rose significantly after two AZD1222 doses compared with day 0 and with MenACWY recipients. Participants were mostly white British, with more females than males. The authors suggested clonal diversity may have been underestimated. In the small 56-69-year group, the increase in depth fell short of significance, most likely because of low power. Because no day 14 peak-response samples were available, repertoires were characterized only after the peak T cell response. CD4 TCRs associated with the vaccine covered the entire spike protein, and the dominant responses were in regions 160-218 and 743-854.

This specimen consisted of peripheral blood, obtained 28 days after the second dose of the MenACWY control vaccine. The sequence derives from an adult who received the MenACWY meningococcal vaccine as a control. The chain is assembled from TRBV7-9 and TRBJ1-2; the D gene cannot be resolved reliably. The nucleotide sequence is given as TGTGCCAGCAGCCAATTAGCCTATGGCTACACCTTC. It codes for CASSQLAYGYTF.